The clone carrying this TCR beta chain was seen only a few times. This CDR3 spans 18 amino acids. Germline V gene data show CDR1 as SGHAT and CDR2 as FQNNGV. V gave up 5 bases and J gave up 13 bases; unmatched junction bases: 28. These data come from a study of response to subunit inactivated influenza vaccine. TCRdb fed the RT-PCR reads into MiXCR, producing one record per CDR3 protein. The sample contains some 550,000 distinct CDR3 sequences, under 25% of which appear only once. The sample also formed part of further work on T cells expressing NK-cell markers. This second report adds: Template switching by 5'RACE with UMIs generated the TCR beta cDNA. An anti-gamma-delta TCR antibody confined sorting to alpha-beta TCR T cells across several of the experiments.

The chain combines TRBV11-2 with TRBJ1-1; 7 positions match TRBD1. This receptor was taken from a man aged 50 to 59 who received an inactivated influenza vaccine. Material: CD4+ T cells sorted from PBMCs, obtained 11 to 12 days after vaccination. In nucleotides, the CDR3 is TGTGCCAGCAGCCTACATCCGCCAACCGGGACAGTCTTTCCGGGAGGTTTCTTT. Translating gives CASSLHPPTGTVFPGGFF.